The entry below describes one TCR beta chain. This entry is derived from a study of blood T cell repertoires in COVID-19. Sequenced by immunoSEQ multiplex PCR; TCRdb stores in-frame clones only, minus some. The sample lists about 280,000 clones, over 85% occurring once. Germline CDR1 and CDR2: KGHSH and LQKENI. The CDR3 has 16 amino acids. Trimming took 0 bases from V and 0 from J, leaving 9 bases between them. Allocation to cohorts depended on clinical history reported by the participants. The chain has TRBV18 and TRBJ1-3; D perhaps matches TRBD1 (6 bases). The sequenced material came from PBMCs or T cells enriched from blood (not recorded which). The sequence was obtained from a woman between 55 and 75 years old who had recovered from COVID-19. As DNA, the CDR3 is TGTGCCAGCTCACCACCCGGACAGTACTCTGGAAACACCATATATTTT. Translation: CASSPPGQYSGNTIYF.